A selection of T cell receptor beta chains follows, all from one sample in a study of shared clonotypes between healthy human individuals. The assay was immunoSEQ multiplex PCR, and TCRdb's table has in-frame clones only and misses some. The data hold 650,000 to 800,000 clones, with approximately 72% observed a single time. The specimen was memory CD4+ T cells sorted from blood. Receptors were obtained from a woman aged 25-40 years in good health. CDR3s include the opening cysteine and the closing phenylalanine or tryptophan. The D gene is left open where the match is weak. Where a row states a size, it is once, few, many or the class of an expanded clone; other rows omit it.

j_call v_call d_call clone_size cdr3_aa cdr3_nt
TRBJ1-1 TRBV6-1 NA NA CASSEGGRVTEAFF TGTGCCAGCAGTGAAGGGGGCAGGGTGACTGAAGCTTTCTTT
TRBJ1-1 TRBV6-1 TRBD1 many CASSESPQTGGSSFF TGTGCCAGCAGTGAATCCCCCCAGACAGGGGGCTCGTCTTTCTTT
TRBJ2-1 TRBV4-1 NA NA CASSHEGGGTNEQFF TGCGCCAGCAGCCATGAGGGAGGTGGGACCAATGAGCAGTTCTTC
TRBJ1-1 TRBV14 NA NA CASSHPGLNTEAFF TGTGCCAGCAGCCACCCGGGACTTAACACTGAAGCTTTCTTT
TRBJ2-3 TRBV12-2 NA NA CASRLALRQDTQYF TGTGCAAGTCGCTTAGCCCTCCGACAGGACACGCAGTATTTT
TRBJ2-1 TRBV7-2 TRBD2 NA CASSLLAGDYNEQFF TGTGCCAGCAGCTTACTAGCGGGAGACTACAATGAGCAGTTCTTC
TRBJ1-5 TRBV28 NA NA CASSLIENNQPQHF TGTGCCAGCAGTTTAATCGAGAACAATCAGCCCCAGCATTTT
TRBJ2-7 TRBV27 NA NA CASSLKGWGNYEQYF TGTGCCAGCAGTTTGAAGGGGTGGGGAAACTACGAGCAGTACTTC
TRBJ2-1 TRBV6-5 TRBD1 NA CASSSGTGGRNEQFF TGTGCCAGCAGCTCCGGGACAGGGGGCCGCAATGAGCAGTTCTTC
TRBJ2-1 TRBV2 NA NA CASSGDEALDNEQFF TGTGCCAGCAGTGGTGACGAGGCTTTGGACAATGAGCAGTTCTTC
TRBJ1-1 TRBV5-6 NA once CASSLDRGGMNTEAFF TGTGCCAGCAGCTTGGATAGGGGAGGGATGAACACTGAAGCTTTCTTT
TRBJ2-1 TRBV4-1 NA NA CASSPRHLRNNEQFF TGCGCCAGCAGCCCACGACACTTGCGGAACAATGAGCAGTTCTTC
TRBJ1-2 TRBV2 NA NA CASSRTEDGYTF TGTGCCAGCAGCCGGACGGAAGATGGCTACACCTTC
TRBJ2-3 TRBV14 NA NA CASSQAGSTSTDTQYF TGTGCCAGCAGCCAAGCGGGCAGTACCAGCACAGATACGCAGTATTTT
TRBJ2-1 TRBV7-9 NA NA CASSHRGRNNEQFF TGTGCCAGCAGCCACCGAGGACGGAATAATGAGCAGTTCTTC
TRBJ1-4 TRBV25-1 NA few CASSPSTGTNEKLFF TGTGCCAGCAGTCCCTCGACAGGAACTAATGAAAAACTGTTTTTT
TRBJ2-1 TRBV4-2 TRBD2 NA CASSQDSGLAGEQFF TGTGCCAGCAGCCAAGATAGTGGACTAGCAGGTGAGCAGTTCTTC
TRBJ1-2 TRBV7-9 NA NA CASSLEGENTF TGTGCCAGCAGCTTAGAAGGGGAGAACACCTTC
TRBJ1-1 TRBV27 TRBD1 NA CASSLEGGTGGTEAFF TGTGCCAGCAGTTTAGAGGGGGGGACAGGGGGCACTGAAGCTTTCTTT
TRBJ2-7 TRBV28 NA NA CASSSRDWFRYEQYF TGTGCCAGCAGTTCCCGTGATTGGTTCCGCTACGAGCAGTACTTC
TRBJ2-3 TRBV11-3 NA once CASSLGARSDTQYF TGTGCCAGCAGCTTAGGGGCGCGAAGTGACACGCAGTATTTT
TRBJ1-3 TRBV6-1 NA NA CASSLTDGNTIYF TGTGCCAGCAGTTTGACAGATGGAAACACCATATATTTT
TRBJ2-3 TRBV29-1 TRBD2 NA CSVELVAGGYTDTQYF TGCAGCGTTGAGCTGGTGGCGGGAGGGTACACAGATACGCAGTATTTT
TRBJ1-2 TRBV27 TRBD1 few CASSWGQGNYGYTF TGTGCCAGCAGTTGGGGACAGGGGAACTATGGCTACACCTTC
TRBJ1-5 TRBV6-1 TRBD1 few CASSENRGRQPQHF TGTGCCAGCAGTGAGAACAGGGGGAGGCAGCCCCAGCATTTT
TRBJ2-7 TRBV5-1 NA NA CASSLARGQTTLEQYF TGCGCCAGCAGCTTAGCCCGGGGTCAAACTACCCTCGAGCAGTACTTC
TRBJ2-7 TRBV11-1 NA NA CASSLVLGPSYEQYF TGTGCCAGCAGCCTAGTTTTGGGACCATCCTACGAGCAGTACTTC
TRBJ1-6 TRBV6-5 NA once CASSYGLGSPLHF TGTGCCAGCAGTTACGGGTTAGGTTCACCCCTCCACTTT
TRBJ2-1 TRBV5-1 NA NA CASSRDGTLDNEQFF TGCGCCAGCAGTAGAGACGGGACCCTCGACAATGAGCAGTTCTTC
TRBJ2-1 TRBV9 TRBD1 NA CASSAQTGYNEQFF TGTGCCAGCAGCGCACAGACAGGGTACAATGAGCAGTTCTTC
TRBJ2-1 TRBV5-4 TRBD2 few CASSLGLADNYNEQFF TGTGCCAGCAGCTTGGGGCTAGCGGACAACTACAATGAGCAGTTCTTC
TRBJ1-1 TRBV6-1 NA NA CASKGNTEAFF TGTGCCAGCAAGGGAAACACTGAAGCTTTCTTT
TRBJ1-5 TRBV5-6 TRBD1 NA CASSPWTGLQPQHF TGTGCCAGCAGCCCCTGGACAGGGCTTCAGCCCCAGCATTTT
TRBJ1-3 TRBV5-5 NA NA CASSLNGGSGSGNTIYF TGTGCCAGCAGCTTGAATGGGGGTTCGGGCTCTGGAAACACCATATATTTT